These T cell receptor beta chains were read from a single sample in a study of blood T cell repertoires in COVID-19. TCRdb's copy holds only in-frame clones and misses some; the assay was immunoSEQ multiplex PCR. The sample has 220,000 or so clones, 80% to 85% seen once. Sequences were obtained from peripheral blood. All receptors derive from a woman aged 55-69 years who had recovered from COVID-19. Both conserved end residues are part of each CDR3. D genes are given only for firm matches. For some rows the clone size is stated as once, few or many, or as a class when expanded; others skip it.

D gene,J gene,V gene,clone size,CDR3 protein,CDR3 DNA
-,TRBJ2-7,TRBV9,-,CASSVPPFEDRVRAYEQYF,TGTGCCAGCAGCGTGCCTCCCTTTGAGGACAGAGTTAGGGCCTACGAGCAGTACTTC
-,TRBJ2-3,TRBV12-2,-,CASRLWGGGRSTQYF,TGTGCAAGTCGCTTATGGGGCGGGGGACGTAGCACGCAGTATTTT
TRBD1,TRBJ1-2,TRBV27,-,CASSSTGVPNYGYTF,TGTGCCAGCAGTTCGACAGGGGTGCCCAACTATGGCTACACCTTC
-,TRBJ1-2,TRBV2,-,CASSIGQVDYTF,TGTGCCAGCAGCATAGGACAAGTCGACTACACCTTC
-,TRBJ2-5,TRBV29-1,-,CSVGEAETQYF,TGCAGCGTCGGCGAAGCGGAGACCCAGTACTTC
-,TRBJ1-4,TRBV7-8,-,CASSEKTSTNEKLFF,TGTGCCAGCAGCGAAAAGACTTCAACTAATGAAAAACTGTTTTTT
TRBD2,TRBJ2-5,TRBV5-4,-,CASSLTLAGGLQETQYF,TGTGCCAGCAGCTTGACCCTAGCGGGGGGGCTACAAGAGACCCAGTACTTC
-,TRBJ1-2,TRBV3-1/TRBV3-2,-,CASSQDLAWGDYGYTF,TGTGCCAGCAGCCAAGATCTGGCATGGGGAGACTATGGCTACACCTTC
-,TRBJ2-7,TRBV5-1,-,CASSGGTDPYEQYF,TGCGCCAGCAGCGGAGGGACGGATCCCTACGAGCAGTACTTC
-,TRBJ2-7,TRBV19,-,CASSIFSGVYEQYF,TGTGCCAGTAGTATCTTCTCGGGGGTCTACGAGCAGTACTTC
-,TRBJ2-1,TRBV11-3,-,CASSLEGLLGDEQFF,TGTGCCAGCAGCTTAGAGGGTCTGTTGGGAGATGAGCAGTTCTTC
TRBD1,TRBJ1-2,TRBV9,once,CASSVAGDRSYGYTF,TGTGCCAGCAGCGTAGCCGGGGACAGGAGTTATGGCTACACCTTC
TRBD1,TRBJ2-1,TRBV4-3,-,CASSQAPDRVNEQFF,TGCGCCAGCAGCCAAGCCCCGGACAGGGTCAATGAGCAGTTCTTC
TRBD1,TRBJ1-3,TRBV7-8,-,CASSMDRVNTIYF,TGTGCCAGCAGCATGGACAGGGTAAACACCATATATTTT
TRBD1,TRBJ2-7,TRBV5-6,-,CASSLGIVDRVYEQYF,TGTGCCAGCAGCTTGGGTATAGTGGACAGGGTCTACGAGCAGTACTTC
-,TRBJ1-3,TRBV5-5,-,CASSLGAFIMGNTIYF,TGTGCCAGCAGCTTGGGGGCATTCATAATGGGAAACACCATATATTTT